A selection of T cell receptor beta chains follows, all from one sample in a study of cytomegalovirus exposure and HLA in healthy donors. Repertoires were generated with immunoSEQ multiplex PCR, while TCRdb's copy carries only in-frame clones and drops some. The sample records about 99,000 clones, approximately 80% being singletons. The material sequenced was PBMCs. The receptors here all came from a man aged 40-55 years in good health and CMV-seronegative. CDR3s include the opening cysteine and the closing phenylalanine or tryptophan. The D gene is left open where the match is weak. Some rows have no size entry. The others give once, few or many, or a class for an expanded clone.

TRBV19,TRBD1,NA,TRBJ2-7,CASSNPGQGMYEQYF,TGTGCCAGTAGTAACCCGGGACAGGGGATGTACGAGCAGTACTTC
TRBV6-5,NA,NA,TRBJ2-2,CASGGSSKTGELFF,TGTGCCAGCGGGGGCAGCAGTAAAACCGGGGAGCTGTTTTTT
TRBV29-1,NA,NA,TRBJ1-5,CSVGGGRYQPQHF,TGCAGCGTTGGCGGGGGGCGATATCAGCCCCAGCATTTT
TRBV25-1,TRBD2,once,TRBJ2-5,CASSDLAGGKETQYF,TGTGCCAGCAGTGACCTAGCGGGGGGAAAAGAGACCCAGTACTTC
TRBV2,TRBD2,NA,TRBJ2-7,CASSVDSGSYYEQYF,TGTGCCAGCAGTGTTGATAGCGGGAGTTACTACGAGCAGTACTTC
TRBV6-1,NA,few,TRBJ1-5,CASSDSLGGGQPQHF,TGTGCCAGCAGTGACTCCTTGGGGGGGGGTCAGCCCCAGCATTTT
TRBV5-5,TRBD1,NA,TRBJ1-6,CASSLVAGQGTSPLHF,TGTGCCAGCAGCTTGGTCGCGGGACAGGGGACCTCACCCCTCCACTTT
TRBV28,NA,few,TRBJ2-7,CASSLYRDEQYF,TGTGCCAGCAGTTTATACAGGGACGAGCAGTACTTC
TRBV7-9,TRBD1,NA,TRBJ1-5,CASSQPGQGNQPQHF,TGTGCCAGCAGCCAACCGGGACAGGGCAATCAGCCCCAGCATTTT
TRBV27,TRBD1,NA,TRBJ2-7,CASSLNRGPYEQYF,TGTGCCAGCAGTTTGAACAGGGGGCCCTACGAGCAGTACTTC
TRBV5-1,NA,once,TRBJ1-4,CASSSAGGATNEKLFF,TGCGCCAGCAGCTCGGCGGGGGGCGCTACTAATGAAAAACTGTTTTTT
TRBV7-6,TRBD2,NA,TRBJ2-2,CASSSKAGGNTGELFF,TGTGCCAGCAGCTCGAAAGCGGGGGGGAACACCGGGGAGCTGTTTTTT
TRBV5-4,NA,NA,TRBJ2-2,CASSLNRNTGELFF,TGTGCCAGCAGCTTGAATCGGAACACCGGGGAGCTGTTTTTT
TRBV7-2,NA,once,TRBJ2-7,CASSLAARAETYEQYF,TGTGCCAGCAGCTTAGCGGCTCGTGCGGAAACCTACGAGCAGTACTTC
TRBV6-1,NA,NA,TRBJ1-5,CASRLGGNNQPQHF,TGTGCCAGCAGGTTAGGAGGGAACAATCAGCCCCAGCATTTT
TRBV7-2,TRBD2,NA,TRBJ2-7,CASSLVGRGGYEQYF,TGTGCCAGCAGCTTAGTCGGTCGGGGGGGCTACGAGCAGTACTTC
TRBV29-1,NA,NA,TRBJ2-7,CSVRDSLYEQYF,TGCAGCGTTCGGGACTCCCTCTACGAGCAGTACTTC
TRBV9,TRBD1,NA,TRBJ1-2,CASSSHPGQGYGYTF,TGTGCCAGCAGCTCCCACCCGGGACAGGGCTATGGCTACACCTTC
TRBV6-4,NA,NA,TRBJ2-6,CASPPSPRSGANVLTF,TGTGCCAGCCCGCCTAGTCCCCGCTCTGGGGCCAACGTCCTGACTTTC
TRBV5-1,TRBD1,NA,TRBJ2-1,CASSAGTAYNEQFF,TGCGCCAGCAGCGCCGGGACAGCCTACAATGAGCAGTTCTTC
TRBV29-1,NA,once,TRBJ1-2,CSVDHKNYGYTF,TGCAGCGTTGACCACAAAAACTATGGCTACACCTTC
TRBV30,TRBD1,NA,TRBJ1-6,CAWGGQGHSPLHF,TGTGCCTGGGGGGGACAGGGCCATTCACCCCTCCACTTT
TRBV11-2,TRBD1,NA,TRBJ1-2,CASSPRTGIYGYTF,TGTGCCAGCAGCCCTCGGACAGGGATATATGGCTACACCTTC
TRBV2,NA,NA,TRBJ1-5,CASSQGRAQPQHF,TGTGCCAGCAGTCAGGGTCGCGCTCAGCCCCAGCATTTT
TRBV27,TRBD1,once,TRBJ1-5,CASSPGQGTQPQHF,TGTGCCAGCAGTCCGGGACAGGGGACCCAGCCCCAGCATTTT
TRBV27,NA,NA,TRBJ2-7,CASSTLGLWYEQYF,TGTGCCAGCAGTACCCTCGGGTTATGGTACGAGCAGTACTTC
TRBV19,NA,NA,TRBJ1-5,CASKGYTGENQPQHF,TGTGCCAGTAAGGGTTATACAGGTGAAAATCAGCCCCAGCATTTT
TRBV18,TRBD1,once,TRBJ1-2,CASSRDRVNYGYTF,TGTGCCAGCTCAAGGGACAGGGTAAACTATGGCTACACCTTC
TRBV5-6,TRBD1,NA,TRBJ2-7,CASSLTGEDYEQYF,TGTGCCAGCAGCCTGACAGGGGAAGACTACGAGCAGTACTTC
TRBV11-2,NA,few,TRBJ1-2,CASSPSGPPPTF,TGTGCCAGCAGCCCGAGCGGCCCTCCGCCTACCTTC
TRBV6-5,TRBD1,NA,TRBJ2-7,CASSRRGDRVGEQYF,TGTGCCAGCAGTCGGCGAGGGGACAGGGTGGGCGAGCAGTACTTC
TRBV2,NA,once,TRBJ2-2,CASSERGTRGSNTGELFF,TGTGCCAGCAGTGAGAGGGGCACCAGGGGCTCGAACACCGGGGAGCTGTTTTTT
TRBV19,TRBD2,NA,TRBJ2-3,CASSRGRPGGDTQYF,TGTGCCAGTAGTCGTGGGAGGCCGGGGGGAGATACGCAGTATTTT
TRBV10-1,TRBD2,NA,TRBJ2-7,CASSEEASGQEIYEQYF,TGCGCCAGCAGTGAGGAAGCTAGCGGGCAGGAGATTTACGAGCAGTACTTC
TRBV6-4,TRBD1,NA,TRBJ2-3,CASSDYRGSTQYF,TGTGCCAGCAGTGACTACAGGGGGTCTACGCAGTATTTT
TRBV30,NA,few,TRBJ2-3,CARSQTGNTDTQYF,TGTGCCCGTTCTCAGACAGGAAACACAGATACGCAGTATTTT
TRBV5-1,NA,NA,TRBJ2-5,CASRTSGTPKETQYF,TGCGCCAGCAGAACTTCCGGGACACCGAAAGAGACCCAGTACTTC
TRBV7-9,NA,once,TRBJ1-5,CASSTDRNQPQHF,TGTGCCAGCAGCACGGACAGAAATCAGCCCCAGCATTTT
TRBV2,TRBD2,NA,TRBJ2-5,CARSGMLAGEETQYF,TGTGCCAGAAGTGGTATGCTAGCGGGTGAAGAGACCCAGTACTTC
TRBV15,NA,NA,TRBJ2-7,CATSRGGAAHYEQYF,TGTGCCACCAGCAGAGGCGGGGCGGCACACTACGAGCAGTACTTC
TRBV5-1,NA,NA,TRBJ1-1,CASSLFGILNTEAFF,TGCGCCAGCAGCTTATTCGGTATTCTGAACACTGAAGCTTTCTTT
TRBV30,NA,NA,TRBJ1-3,CAWSAPNTIYF,TGTGCCTGGAGCGCGCCTAACACCATATATTTT
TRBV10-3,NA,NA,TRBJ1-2,CAISDPGQSNYGYTF,TGTGCCATCAGTGACCCCGGACAGTCCAACTATGGCTACACCTTC
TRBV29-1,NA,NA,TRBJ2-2,CSVDKGYAGELFF,TGCAGCGTTGATAAGGGGTACGCCGGGGAGCTGTTTTTT
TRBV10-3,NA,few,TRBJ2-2,CAIRTVPTGELFF,TGTGCCATCAGGACAGTACCCACCGGGGAGCTGTTTTTT
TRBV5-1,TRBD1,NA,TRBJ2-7,CASSLQPVEGAYEQYF,TGCGCCAGCAGCTTGCAACCTGTAGAGGGGGCATACGAGCAGTACTTC